A single sample is the source of the 19 T cell receptor beta chains below, sequenced in a study of PD-L1 blockade in urothelial cancer. The sample's time point: peripheral blood 6 weeks after treatment start. Assay: immunoSEQ multiplex PCR; the TCRdb copy retains only in-frame clones and omits some. The top ten clones hold approximately 3.8% of a sample with some 120,000 clones, approximately 90% of them seen once. Sequencing was performed on PBMCs, taken around atezolizumab (anti-PD-L1) treatment. The receptor source for this set is a man aged 55 to 70 with urothelial cancer.

The chain joins TRBV27 to TRBJ2-7; 10 bases line up with TRBD1. CDR3 length: 15 residues. V lost 3 bases and J lost 2; bases outside the gene matches: 4. Germline CDR1 and CDR2: MNHEY and SMNVEV (reference sequence). In nucleotides, the CDR3 is TGTGCCAGCAGTTTTGGACAGGGGGGCACCTACGAGCAGTACTTC. This encodes CASSFGQGGTYEQYF.

This chain uses TRBV10-3 with TRBJ2-7; TRBD1 aligns across 8 bases. V lost 5 bases and J lost 5; bases outside the gene matches: 8. Germline loops: CDR1 ENHRY, CDR2 SYGVKD. The CDR3 is made up of 14 amino acids. The CDR3 DNA reads as TGTGCCATCAGTCCGACAGGGGAAAGGGACGAGCAGTACTTC. Its protein product is CAISPTGERDEQYF.

CDR3 protein: CAWRRHQETQYF. The CDR3 nucleotides read TGTGCCTGGCGACGACATCAAGAGACCCAGTACTTC. The V and J genes are TRBV30 and TRBJ2-5; D is uncertain. V was cut by 5 bases and J by 2 bases, with 9 bases left in between. The germline V gene has CDR1 GTSNPN and CDR2 SVGIG (reference sequence). This CDR3 contains 12 residues.

The chain has TRBV7-3 and TRBJ2-5, with D unresolved. Between the trimmed V and J ends, which lost 5 bases and 1 base, there was a span of 11 bases. CDR1 and CDR2 (germline): SGHTA, FQGTGA. CDR3 size: 14 residues. The CDR3 sequence is CASSNRNSQETQYF. CDR3 in DNA: TGTGCCAGCAGCAACCGGAACAGCCAAGAGACCCAGTACTTC.

This clone was seen only once. Other DNA variants within this sample encode the same CDR3. The chain uses TRBV2 and TRBJ2-7; 12 bases match TRBD1. Per the germline V gene, CDR1 is SNHLY and CDR2 is FYNNEI. The CDR3 extends over 14 amino acids. Trimming removed 5 bases from V and 3 bases from J; junction bases left unmatched: 2. For the CDR3, the DNA is TGTGCCAGCAGTCGGGACAGGGGGCTCTACGAGCAGTACTTC. Its protein product is CASSRDRGLYEQYF.

The gene calls are TRBV11-2 and TRBJ2-5; 8 nucleotides align to TRBD2. The V segment lost 3 bases and the J segment 5 bases; nucleotides outside the gene matches: 5. The germline gives CDR1 SGHAT, CDR2 FQNNGV. CDR3 length equals 14 residues. As DNA, the CDR3 is TGTGCCAGCAGCTTCAGCGGGAGTTGGGAGACCCAGTACTTC. This sequence encodes CASSFSGSWETQYF.

The chain carries TRBV27 and TRBJ2-1; the D gene is possibly TRBD2 (7 bases). There are 18 residues in the CDR3. Trimming shortened V by 0 bases and J by 4 bases, and 19 bases separated the two germline ends. Germline lookup yields CDR1 MNHEY and CDR2 SMNVEV (reference sequence). Here the CDR3 reads CASSLSGGRGGLYNEQFF. The CDR3 DNA reads as TGTGCCAGCAGTTTATCGGGCGGGAGAGGGGGACTTTACAATGAGCAGTTCTTC.

This rearrangement joins TRBV18 to TRBJ2-7; D is ambiguous. V gave up 11 bases and J gave up 3 bases, with 17 bases separating them. The CDR3 extends over 13 amino acids. Germline CDR1 reads KGHSH; CDR2 reads LQKENI. The CDR3 DNA reads TGTGCCGCGGCGGCAGAGATGGGCTACGAGCAGTACTTC. As protein: CAAAAEMGYEQYF.

The chain combines TRBV18 with TRBJ2-7, with D possibly TRBD2 on 6 matching bases. The germline V gene encodes CDR1 KGHSH and CDR2 LQKENI. V lost 4 bases, J lost 4 bases, and 11 bases lay in between. The CDR3 consists of 13 residues. The CDR3 nucleotides are TGTGCCAGCTCACAGTTGGCGGGGTACGAGCAGTACTTC. Its protein product is CASSQLAGYEQYF.

V and J are TRBV4-3 and TRBJ2-7; the match to TRBD2 covers 9 bases. Germline CDR1 reads LGHNA; CDR2 reads YSLEER. CDR3 size: 16 residues. Losses at the gene ends were 0 bases for V and 3 bases for J; bases not matched to a gene: 6. Here the CDR3 DNA reads TGCGCCAGCAGCCAAGATCTGGCTAGCGGGAACTACGAGCAGTACTTC. Protein sequence: CASSQDLASGNYEQYF.

The rearrangement links TRBV6-6 to TRBJ2-1, with 10 bases lining up with TRBD2. CDR3 length equals 15 residues. The germline gives CDR1 MNHNY, CDR2 SVGAGI (reference sequence). V dropped 4 bases and J dropped 5; count of bases not matched to a gene: 5. CDR3 residues: CASSLAGGPNNEQFF. The DNA of the CDR3 is TGTGCCAGCAGTTTAGCGGGAGGCCCTAACAATGAGCAGTTCTTC.

In this sample, this clone turned up a few times. The chain joins TRBV7-9 to TRBJ2-5; 10 nucleotides agree with TRBD2. Germline values: CDR1 SEHNR, CDR2 FQNEAQ (reference sequence). The J segment lost 7 bases and the V segment lost 5 bases, leaving 19 bases of the junction unmatched. The CDR3 totals 18 residues. The CDR3 spells CASSPKVRLAGVGGTQYF. As DNA, the CDR3 is TGTGCCAGCAGCCCCAAGGTCCGGCTAGCGGGAGTTGGGGGGACCCAGTACTTC.

V usage is TRBV7-2 and J usage is TRBJ1-2, with TRBD1 identical over 9 bases. The CDR3 runs to 14 residues. Germline CDR1 SGHTA, CDR2 FQGNSA. V gave up 5 bases and J gave up 6 bases; unmatched junction bases: 7. The CDR3 sequence: CASSREGQGHGYTF. CDR3 nucleotide sequence: TGTGCCAGCAGCCGCGAGGGACAGGGTCATGGCTACACCTTC. The full variable domain, rest sourced from reference TRBV7-2 and TRBJ1-2, is GAGVSQSPSNKVTEKGKDVELRCDPISGHTALYWYRQSLGQGLEFLIYFQGNSAPDKSGLPSDRFSAERTGGSVSTLTIQRTQQEDSAVYLCASSREGQGHGYTFGSGTRLTVV.

The rearrangement links TRBV27 to TRBJ2-1; possibly TRBD2 for D (6 bases). CDR3 length: 13 residues. Looked up from germline, CDR1 is MNHEY and CDR2 is SMNVEV (reference sequence). V was cut by 4 bases and J by 5 bases, with 9 bases left in between. The CDR3 sequence is CASSSGTHNEQFF. In DNA, the CDR3 is TGTGCCAGCAGTTCCGGGACTCACAATGAGCAGTTCTTC.

The rearrangement uses TRBV5-4 and TRBJ1-1; 8 positions match TRBD1. The CDR3 extends over 16 amino acids. V lost 0 bases, J lost 3 bases, and 7 bases stayed unmatched. Germline V gene sequence: CDR1 SGHNT, CDR2 YYREEE (reference sequence). CDR3 in amino acids: CASSLASGGRDTEAFF. CDR3 sequence (DNA): TGTGCCAGCAGCTTGGCGTCAGGGGGCCGGGACACTGAAGCTTTCTTT.

This clone occurred once. The chain employs TRBV7-2 and TRBJ2-5, with 8 bases aligning to TRBD2. J lost 5 bases, V lost 5 bases, and 4 bases had no gene match. This CDR3 comprises 13 residues. Germline V lookup: CDR1 SGHTA, CDR2 FQGNSA. The CDR3 DNA is TGTGCCAGCAGCGCCCGGGGGGGGGAGACCCAGTACTTC. It specifies CASSARGGETQYF.

The gene calls are TRBV15 and TRBJ2-7; tentatively, D is TRBD1 (6 bases). Between the trimmed V and J ends, which lost 3 bases and 4 bases, there was a span of 10 bases. The CDR3 contains 13 residues. Germline V gene data show CDR1 as LNHNV and CDR2 as YYDKDF (reference sequence). CDR3 nucleotide sequence: TGTGCCACCAGCAGGGGCAGGGGATACGAGCAGTACTTC. Amino acid sequence: CATSRGRGYEQYF.

The gene calls are TRBV5-4 and TRBJ2-3; 7 bases align to TRBD2. V was clipped by 2 bases and J by 0 bases; unmatched bases: 12. The germline V gene encodes CDR1 SGHNT and CDR2 YYREEE (reference sequence). This CDR3 spans 18 amino acids. The CDR3 is CASSLRLGGEASTDTQYF. The DNA of the CDR3 is TGTGCCAGCAGCTTACGACTTGGGGGGGAGGCTAGCACAGATACGCAGTATTTT.

The chain combines TRBV11-2 with TRBJ1-3; the D is unclear. The CDR3 extends over 13 amino acids. The germline V gene encodes CDR1 SGHAT and CDR2 FQNNGV. The V end was cut by 1 base, the J end by 4 bases, with 5 bases between. CDR3 loop: CASSLGRGNTIYF. Here the CDR3 DNA reads TGTGCCAGCAGCTTAGGGCGGGGAAACACCATATATTTT.